A single sample is the source of the 19 T cell receptor beta chains below, sequenced in a study of T cell changes during pregnancy in multiple sclerosis (dated by TCRdb to about 2019). Preparation of the library involved the immunoSEQ multiplex PCR assay. The clones in this table, taken by TCRdb from immuneACCESS, are in-frame only. Not every clone is retained; where verified, under half of the shortfall comes from an unresolved V gene, and the cause of the rest is unknown. The sample table shows roughly 60,000 clones, and around 96% are seen once. The ten largest account for roughly 2.4% of the sample. The specimen comprised CD8+ T cells from peripheral blood mononuclear cells, sampled after pregnancy. Source of these receptors: a female donor with multiple sclerosis, enrolled in a pregnancy study.

Concerning this clone itself: The junction and the germline gene differ at one end; a read error may be behind it. J is TRBJ2-7 and V is TRBV4-1, with TRBD2 identical over 11 bases. The CDR3 has 12 amino acids. Germline-derived CDR1 and CDR2 are MGHRA and YSYEKL. In nucleotides, the CDR3 is TGCGCCAGCAGCCAAGGGGTAGCGGGAGGGCACTTC. It encodes CASSQGVAGGHF.

This chain connects TRBV29-1 to TRBJ2-1; a weak D match, TRBD1 (7 bases). The V end was cut by 3 bases, the J end by 2 bases, with 11 bases between. Germline CDR1 SQVTM, CDR2 ANQGSEA. There are 14 residues in the CDR3. The CDR3 sequence is CSVDGGGAYNEQFF. For the CDR3, the DNA is TGCAGCGTTGACGGAGGGGGCGCCTACAATGAGCAGTTCTTC.

This chain connects TRBV28 to TRBJ1-5; D is unresolved. CDR3 length equals 16 residues. Trimming pared 9 bases from V and 0 bases from J, leaving 18 bases between. Germline V gene data show CDR1 as MDHEN and CDR2 as SYDVKM. The CDR3 nucleotides are TGTGCCAGTCGCCGATCGGGATTTTATAGCAATCAGCCCCAGCATTTT. As protein: CASRRSGFYSNQPQHF.

The V gene is TRBV9, the J gene TRBJ2-3, with D maybe TRBD2 (5 bases). Deletions cut 2 bases from V and 0 bases from J, with 7 bases between. Germline values: CDR1 SGDLS, CDR2 YYNGEE. The CDR3 is 14 residues long. The CDR3 is CASSVDSSTDTQYF. In DNA form, the CDR3 reads TGTGCCAGCAGCGTGGACTCAAGCACAGATACGCAGTATTTT.

J is TRBJ2-1 and V is TRBV27; D uncertain. The CDR3 extends over 14 amino acids. Germline V CDR1 and CDR2: MNHEY, SMNVEV (reference sequence). Between the trimmed V and J ends, which lost 0 bases and 4 bases, there was a span of 7 bases. The CDR3 spells CASSLSNFYNEQFF. The CDR3 DNA reads TGTGCCAGCAGTTTATCGAACTTTTACAATGAGCAGTTCTTC.

The chain couples TRBV9 to TRBJ2-6; 8 nucleotides line up with TRBD2. The CDR3 has 17 amino acids. V was pared by 4 bases and J by 4 bases, with 10 bases of the junction left unmatched. Germline loops: CDR1 SGDLS, CDR2 YYNGEE. CDR3 in amino acids: CASSPREGFAGANVLTF. The CDR3 region has the DNA TGTGCCAGCAGCCCCCGGGAGGGATTTGCGGGGGCCAACGTCCTGACTTTC.

This clone was detected once. As DNA, the CDR3 is TGCAGCGTCCGTCGCCAGGGCGACTATGGCTACACCTTC. This codes for CSVRRQGDYGYTF. The chain has TRBV29-1 and TRBJ1-2, with TRBD1 as a possible D gene (5 bases). Germline V gene lookup returns CDR1 SQVTM and CDR2 ANQGSEA. V was clipped by 6 bases and J by 3 bases, with 14 bases between them. This CDR3 region has 13 residues.

V usage is TRBV6-4 and J usage is TRBJ2-1, with 9 bases lining up with TRBD2. Losses at the gene ends were 1 base for V and 6 bases for J; bases not matched to a gene: 7. The CDR3 consists of 16 residues. Germline-derived CDR1 and CDR2 are MRHNA and SNTAGT. The chain's CDR3 is CASSDYPSGMGNEQFF. The CDR3 bases are TGTGCCAGCAGTGACTATCCTAGCGGGATGGGCAATGAGCAGTTCTTC.

The rearrangement joins TRBV28 to TRBJ1-5, with D possibly matching TRBD1 (6 bases). CDR1 is MDHEN and CDR2 is SYDVKM in the germline V gene. The ends were cut back, 8 bases at V and 3 bases at J, with 14 bases in the middle. This CDR3 contains 14 residues. In DNA form, the CDR3 reads TGTGCCAGCGGTAGGGGGGGACACAATCAGCCCCAGCATTTT. Protein: CASGRGGHNQPQHF.

CDR3 sequence (DNA): TGCAGCGTTACTGGGGACACCTACGAGCAGTACTTC. It encodes CSVTGDTYEQYF. This chain uses TRBV29-1 with TRBJ2-5, with D possibly being TRBD1 (6 bases). The J call is in doubt because the DNA end fits TRBJ2-7 better. The CDR3 totals 12 residues. The V gene's germline CDR1 is SQVTM and CDR2 ANQGSEA.

This rearrangement joins TRBV5-8 to TRBJ1-5; 10 bases map to TRBD1. The germline V gene encodes CDR1 SGHTS and CDR2 YDEGEE. The V and J ends lost 2 bases and 6 bases, in that order; junction bases with no gene match: 2. The length of the CDR3 is 14 residues. The CDR3 spells CASSFGQGVQPQHF. The CDR3 DNA reads as TGTGCCAGCAGCTTCGGACAGGGGGTTCAGCCCCAGCATTTT.

The chain combines TRBV29-1 with TRBJ2-2; possibly TRBD2 for D (6 bases). The germline gives CDR1 SQVTM, CDR2 ANQGSEA. This CDR3 contains 12 residues. CDR3 nucleotide sequence: TGCGGCGCCGGGGGTAACACCGGGGAGCTGTTTTTT. This encodes CGAGGNTGELFF.

V gene TRBV27 combines with J gene TRBJ2-1, with TRBD2 identical over 9 bases. Unmatched junction bases numbered 13, after V lost 7 bases and J lost 9 bases. CDR3 length: 15 residues. CDR1 and CDR2 from the germline V gene are MNHEY and SMNVEV (reference sequence). Here the CDR3 DNA reads TGTGCCAGCAAAAGAGGATTAGCGGGAGTTGGTGAGCAGTTCTTC. Amino acids: CASKRGLAGVGEQFF.

V gene TRBV28 combines with J gene TRBJ1-1; no clear D gene. Germline loops: CDR1 MDHEN, CDR2 SYDVKM. This CDR3 region has 12 residues. The ends were cut back, 8 bases at V and 6 bases at J, with 13 bases in the middle. As DNA, the CDR3 is TGTGCCAGCCAAGAGGAGGGAGCTGAAGCTTTCTTT. Residues: CASQEEGAEAFF.

This clone occurred once. This chain links TRBV7-3 with TRBJ2-7, with D maybe TRBD2 (5 bases). Trimming removed 3 bases from V and 5 bases from J, with 11 bases in between. The CDR3 has 13 residues. CDR1 is SGHTA and CDR2 is FQGTGA in the germline V gene. The CDR3 nucleotides are TGTGCCAGCAGCTTGGACGCCGGGGACGAGCAGTACTTC. This gives the protein CASSLDAGDEQYF.

The V and J genes are TRBV6-5 and TRBJ2-7; 12 bases are shared with TRBD2. V lost 5 bases to trimming and J lost 3 bases; unmatched junction nucleotides: 5. Looked up from germline, CDR1 is MNHEY and CDR2 is SVGAGI. The CDR3 is made up of 15 amino acids. CDR3 coding DNA: TGTGCCAGCAGTAAACTAGCGGGAGGACTCTACGAGCAGTACTTC. Residues: CASSKLAGGLYEQYF.

The chain has TRBV7-8 and TRBJ2-3; D may be TRBD1 (5 bases). This CDR3 has 16 amino acids. V gave up 1 base and J gave up 5 bases, with 16 bases separating them. CDR1 is SGHVS, CDR2 FQNEAQ, per germline. The chain's CDR3 is CASSLDVQGYEDTQYF. CDR3 DNA: TGTGCCAGCAGCTTAGATGTGCAGGGATATGAAGATACGCAGTATTTT.

V is TRBV19 and J is TRBJ2-2; D gene unclear. V lost 7 bases to trimming and J lost 8 bases, with 23 bases between them. CDR1 LNHDA and CDR2 SQIVND come from the germline V gene (reference sequence). The CDR3 totals 16 residues. The CDR3 DNA follows: TGTGCCAGTACCCCCTACTTTGGGCAAATCGAAGGGGAGCTGTTTTTT. This sequence encodes CASTPYFGQIEGELFF.

This sequence joins TRBV28 and TRBJ2-7, with 7 bases fitting TRBD1. Germline CDR1 is MDHEN and CDR2 is SYDVKM. Germline trimming cut 2 bases from V and 2 bases from J; bases unmatched to any gene: 6. This CDR3 comprises 15 residues. This chain's CDR3 is CASSLDRAITYEQYF. The CDR3 region has the DNA TGTGCCAGCAGTTTAGACAGGGCGATCACCTACGAGCAGTACTTC.